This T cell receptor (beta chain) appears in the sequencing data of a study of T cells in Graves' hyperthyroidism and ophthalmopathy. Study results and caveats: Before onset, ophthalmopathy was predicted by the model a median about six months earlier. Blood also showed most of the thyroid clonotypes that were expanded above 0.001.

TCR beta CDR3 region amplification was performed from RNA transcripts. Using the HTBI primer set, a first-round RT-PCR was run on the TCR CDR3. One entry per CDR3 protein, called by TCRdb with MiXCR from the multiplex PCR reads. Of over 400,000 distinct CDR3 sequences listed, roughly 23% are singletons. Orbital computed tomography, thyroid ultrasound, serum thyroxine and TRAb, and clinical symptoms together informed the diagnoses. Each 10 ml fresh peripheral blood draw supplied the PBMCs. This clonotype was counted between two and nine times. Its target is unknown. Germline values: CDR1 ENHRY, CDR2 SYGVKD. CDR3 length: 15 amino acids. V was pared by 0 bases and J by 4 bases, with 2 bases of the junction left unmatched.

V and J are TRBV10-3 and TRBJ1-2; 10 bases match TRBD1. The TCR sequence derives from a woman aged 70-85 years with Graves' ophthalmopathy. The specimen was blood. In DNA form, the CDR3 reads TGTGCCATCAGTGAGTCGGGACAGGGGATCTATGGCTACACCTTC. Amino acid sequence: CAISESGQGIYGYTF.